This T cell receptor (beta chain) was observed in a study of blood T cell repertoires in COVID-19. Study at large: Material from acute and convalescent COVID-19 was sourced from the United States, Italy and Spain. The cDNA or gDNA used as material had been derived from T cells, B-cell-depleted T cells, or PBMCs.

The V gene's germline CDR1 is SGHTA and CDR2 FQGNSA. The CDR3 runs to 16 residues. The V and J ends lost 2 bases and 5 bases, in that order; junction bases with no gene match: 6. As handled by the study authors: Amplification of reference gene primers was used by the study to estimate nucleated cell counts. Generated by immunoSEQ multiplex PCR, the TCRdb table keeps only in-frame clones and is missing some. V and J calls and clone size come straight from that table; D and trimming were deduced from the DNA. The sample shows some 80,000 clones, 79% of them seen only once. This clone has just one count.

The receptor was derived from a woman over 75 with active or convalescent COVID-19. The source material was peripheral blood. This sequence joins TRBV7-2 and TRBJ2-3, with 11 positions matching TRBD2. CDR3 loop: CASSLSLAGGGDTQYF. As DNA, the CDR3 is TGTGCCAGCAGCTTATCCCTAGCGGGAGGAGGAGATACGCAGTATTTT.